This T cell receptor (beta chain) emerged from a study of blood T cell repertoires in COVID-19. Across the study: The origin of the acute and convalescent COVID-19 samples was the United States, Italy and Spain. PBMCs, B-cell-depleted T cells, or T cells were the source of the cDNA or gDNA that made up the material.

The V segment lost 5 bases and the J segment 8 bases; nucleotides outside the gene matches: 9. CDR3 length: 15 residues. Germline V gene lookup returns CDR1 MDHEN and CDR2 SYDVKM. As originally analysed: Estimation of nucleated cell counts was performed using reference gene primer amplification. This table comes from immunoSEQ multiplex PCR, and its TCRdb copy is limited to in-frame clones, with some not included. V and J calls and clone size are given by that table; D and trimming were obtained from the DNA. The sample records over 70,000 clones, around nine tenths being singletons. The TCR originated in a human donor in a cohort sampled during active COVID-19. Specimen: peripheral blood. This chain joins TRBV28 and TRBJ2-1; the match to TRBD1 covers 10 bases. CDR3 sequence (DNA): TGTGCCAGCAGTAACCCGGGACAGGGGCGCGATGAGCAGTTCTTC. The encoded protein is CASSNPGQGRDEQFF.